This T cell receptor (beta chain) was identified in a study of cytomegalovirus exposure and HLA in healthy donors. In the study overall: Unique TCRs from HLA-typed donors, 65 million to 85 million of them, were held in an early data release.

Researchers ran the PCR with 60 Vbeta and 13 Jbeta primers. The protocol was immunoSEQ multiplex PCR, while the TCRdb copy is restricted to in-frame clones and leaves out a portion. Recorded for this sample: 90,000 to 100,000 clones. The CDR3 runs 13 residues. V lost 2 bases, J lost 5 bases, and 9 bases lay in between. From germline, CDR1 is MNHEY and CDR2 SVGAGI. This receptor was identified in a woman aged 25 to 39 in good health and CMV-seronegative. Material: PBMCs. The rearrangement uses TRBV6-5 and TRBJ1-1; D possibly corresponds to TRBD1 (6 bases). CDR3 sequence: CASSYGGATEAFF. DNA for the CDR3: TGTGCCAGCAGTTACGGGGGGGCGACTGAAGCTTTCTTT.